The 21 T cell receptor beta chains in this list originate from one sample, sequenced in a study of T cell repertoires in cytomegalovirus infection. What these receptors recognize is not known. One entry per CDR3 protein, called by TCRdb with MiXCR from the reads. The sample includes roughly 27,000 distinct CDR3 sequences, roughly a fifth seen only once; the top ten take roughly 80%. Source: CD8+ T cells from cultured PBMCs, taken from culture after CMV antigen stimulation. These receptors came from a human donor in good health (CMV status not recorded). Some clones in this sample may be carry-over from other donors' samples.

A few counts support this clonotype. CDR3 sequence (DNA): TGTGCCAGCAGTTTTTCCGGGACAGGGTACGAGCAGTACTTC. Its protein is CASSFSGTGYEQYF. This chain joins TRBV7-9 and TRBJ2-7; 9 bases agree with TRBD1. Germline CDR1 is SEHNR and CDR2 is FQNEAQ (reference sequence). The CDR3 covers 14 residues. V was clipped by 6 bases and J by 4 bases; unmatched bases: 7.

The chain couples TRBV10-3 to TRBJ2-3; 7 bases agree with TRBD1. Germline CDR1 is ENHRY and CDR2 is SYGVKD. The CDR3 has 12 amino acids. Losses at the gene ends were 6 bases for V and 12 bases for J; bases not matched to a gene: 9. The DNA of the CDR3 is TGTGCCATCAGGGCAGGGGGAGAAGTACAGTATTTT. Translating it yields CAIRAGGEVQYF.

The chain uses TRBV5-1 and TRBJ1-2, with a possible D match to TRBD1 (6 bases). The CDR3 is 12 amino acids. The germline V gene encodes CDR1 SGHRS and CDR2 YFSETQ. The V end was cut by 5 bases, the J end by 6 bases, with 11 bases between. In DNA, the CDR3 is TGCGCCAGCAGACAGGGTCCGGATGGCTACACCTTC. The encoded protein is CASRQGPDGYTF. Full variable domain (rest looked up from reference TRBV5-1 and TRBJ1-2): KAGVTQTPRYLIKTRGQQVTLSCSPISGHRSVSWYQQTPGQGLQFLFEYFSETQRNKGNFPGRFSGRQFSNSRSEMNVSTLELGDSALYLCASRQGPDGYTFGSGTRLTVV.

The count of this clonotype is one. The chain recombines TRBV12-3 or TRBV12-4 with TRBJ2-4; 8 positions agree with TRBD1. Germline trimming cut 6 bases from V and 14 bases from J; bases unmatched to any gene: 21. There are 16 residues in the CDR3. CDR3 sequence reads: CASSADPTQGAAGEYF. In nucleotides, the CDR3 is TGTGCCAGCAGCGCCGACCCGACCCAGGGGGCGGCTGGGGAGTACTTC.

V is TRBV7-2 and J is TRBJ1-1; 7 nucleotides agree with TRBD1. The CDR3 is 13 residues long. V lost 7 bases and J lost 8; bases outside the gene matches: 10. From germline, CDR1 is SGHTA and CDR2 FQGNSA. The CDR3 loop is CASTTGTGVEAFF. As DNA, the CDR3 is TGTGCCAGCACCACAGGAACAGGGGTGGAAGCTTTCTTT.

The rearrangement uses TRBV28 and TRBJ2-1, with TRBD2 identical over 9 bases. V shed 3 bases, J shed 8 bases, and the junction held 20 bases outside the gene matches. Germline loops: CDR1 MDHEN, CDR2 SYDVKM. This CDR3 has 19 residues. CDR3 nucleotide sequence: TGTGCCAGCAGTTTCAACCCGGGACTAGCCTTACCCGATTTGGATGAGCAGTTCTTC. Translation: CASSFNPGLALPDLDEQFF.

The gene calls are TRBV4-1 and TRBJ2-1; no reliable D call. The CDR3 runs 14 residues. Between the trimmed V and J ends, which lost 1 base and 8 bases, there was a span of 12 bases. In germline, CDR1 is MGHRA, CDR2 YSYEKL. The CDR3 region has the DNA TGCGCCAGCAGCCAAGTAACTGAGTCGTATGAGCAGTTCTTC. This encodes CASSQVTESYEQFF.

The chain has TRBV6-8 and TRBJ2-3; either TRBD1 or TRBD2 may fit D (5 bases each). The CDR3 totals 14 residues. Per the germline V gene, CDR1 is MNHGY and CDR2 is SAAAGT. V lost 7 bases and J lost 0, with 11 bases in between. The CDR3 here is CASNPGPSTDTQYF. The CDR3 DNA follows: TGTGCCAGCAACCCGGGACCGAGCACAGATACGCAGTATTTT.

The genes are TRBV27 and TRBJ2-7; D might be TRBD2 (5 bases). V lost 0 bases to trimming and J lost 12 bases, with 15 bases between them. The CDR3 covers 13 residues. Germline loops: CDR1 MNHEY, CDR2 SMNVEV (reference sequence). The CDR3 here is CASSLSGARPAYF. As DNA, the CDR3 is TGTGCCAGCAGTTTATCGGGAGCACGGCCCGCGTACTTC.

This clonotype has at least ten counts. The CDR3: CASSEQGLFETQYF. The CDR3 DNA sequence: TGTGCCAGCAGTGAACAGGGATTATTTGAGACCCAGTACTTC. V gene TRBV6-1 combines with J gene TRBJ2-5, with D possibly being TRBD1 (5 bases). CDR3 length: 14 residues. Germline CDR1 and CDR2: MNHNS and SASEGT. With 2 bases removed from V and 5 bases from J, the gap between germline ends came to 12 bases.

There are a few counts of this clonotype. The chain employs TRBV5-1 and TRBJ2-1; 10 bases align to TRBD2. Trimming took 4 bases from V and 3 from J; bases not matched to a gene: 4. Per the germline V gene, CDR1 is SGHRS and CDR2 is YFSETQ. CDR3 length equals 15 residues. The CDR3 DNA follows: TGCGCCAGCAGCACAGGACTAGCGGTCTACAATGAGCAGTTCTTC. As protein: CASSTGLAVYNEQFF.

This clonotype occurred a few times. The chain is built from TRBV7-9 and TRBJ2-7; D call uncertain. Germline lookup yields CDR1 SEHNR and CDR2 FQNEAQ (reference sequence). Trimming took 5 bases from V and 3 from J, leaving 11 bases between them. The CDR3 covers 13 residues. CDR3 protein: CASSPGQVYEQYF. The CDR3 region has the DNA TGTGCCAGCAGCCCTGGGCAGGTCTACGAGCAGTACTTC.

This rearrangement joins TRBV7-6 to TRBJ2-1, with TRBD2 matching over 16 bases. The V gene's germline CDR1 is SGHVS and CDR2 FNYEAQ. V lost 3 bases and J lost 14; bases outside the gene matches: 1. The CDR3 loop spans 13 amino acids. The CDR3 loop reads CASSLGTSGGEFF. The CDR3 DNA is TGTGCCAGCAGCTTGGGGACTAGCGGGGGGGAGTTCTTC. Supplemented by reference TRBV7-6 and TRBJ2-1, the full variable domain reads GAGVSQSPRYKVTKRGQDVALRCDPISGHVSLYWYRQALGQGPEFLTYFNYEAQQDKSGLPNDRFSAERPEGSISTLTIQRTEQRDSAMYRCASSLGTSGGEFFGPGTRLTVL.

This clonotype was found a few times. In DNA, the CDR3 is TGTGCCAGCAGCTTATCGATGAATGAAAAACTGTTTTTT. Translation: CASSLSMNEKLFF. This chain uses TRBV7-6 with TRBJ1-4; D ambiguous. Per the germline V gene, CDR1 is SGHVS and CDR2 is FNYEAQ. The V end was cut by 2 bases, the J end by 5 bases, with 6 bases between. The CDR3 spans 13 residues.

This clonotype was detected only a few times. The V call is TRBV7-6, the J call TRBJ1-3; D is unclear. Germline V CDR1 and CDR2: SGHVS, FNYEAQ. Trimming removed 2 bases at V and 0 bases at J, with 11 bases between. This CDR3 contains 16 residues. Written as DNA, the CDR3 is TGTGCCAGCAGCTTAAGATCCCCTAGCTCTGGAAACACCATATATTTT. This encodes CASSLRSPSSGNTIYF.

This clonotype has only a few counts. This chain links TRBV10-3 with TRBJ1-5; D uncertain. This CDR3 region has 15 residues. CDR1 ENHRY and CDR2 SYGVKD come from the germline V gene. With 4 bases removed from V and 0 bases from J, the gap between germline ends came to 10 bases. This CDR3 is CAISGVEDSNQPQHF. The CDR3 bases are TGTGCCATCAGTGGGGTGGAGGATAGCAATCAGCCCCAGCATTTT.

This clonotype occurred a few times. The chain links TRBV11-2 to TRBJ2-3, with D maybe TRBD2 (6 bases). The ends were cut back, 1 base at V and 5 bases at J, with 10 bases in the middle. Germline V gene lookup returns CDR1 SGHAT and CDR2 FQNNGV. The CDR3 has 14 amino acids. CDR3 DNA: TGTGCCAGCAGCTTAGCCGGGGAGGAAGATACGCAGTATTTT. Translated: CASSLAGEEDTQYF.

This clonotype appeared a few times. The chain joins TRBV7-2 to TRBJ1-1; TRBD1 is a possible D gene (5 bases). The germline CDR1 and CDR2 sequences are SGHTA and FQGNSA. Deletions cut 3 bases from V and 6 bases from J, with 17 bases between. The CDR3 covers 15 residues. The CDR3 coding sequence is TGTGCCAGCAGCTTTGGGCCGGGGCGTGACCCTGAAGCTTTCTTT. Amino acid sequence: CASSFGPGRDPEAFF.

The chain combines TRBV6-2 or TRBV6-3 with TRBJ2-3, with 8 bases aligning to TRBD2. Germline values: CDR1 MNHEY, CDR2 SVGEGT. V shed 4 bases, J shed 2 bases, and the junction held 8 bases outside the gene matches. This CDR3 is built from 16 residues. For the CDR3, the DNA is TGTGCCAGCAGTTCTTTAGCGGGGAGAGACACAGATACGCAGTATTTT. Encoded protein: CASSSLAGRDTDTQYF.

This clonotype was picked up a small number of times. This sequence joins TRBV5-6 and TRBJ2-1; 9 nucleotides match TRBD2. The trim removed 1 base at V and 12 bases at J, leaving 14 bases unmatched. The CDR3 runs to 16 residues. Per the germline V gene, CDR1 is SGHDT and CDR2 is YYEEEE. The CDR3 spells CASSLFGRGGQAWQFF. The DNA of the CDR3 is TGTGCCAGCAGCTTGTTTGGGCGGGGGGGCCAGGCTTGGCAGTTCTTC.

This clonotype showed up just once. This sequence joins TRBV7-9 and TRBJ2-7; TRBD1 agrees at 7 bases. The germline gives CDR1 SEHNR, CDR2 FQNEAQ (reference sequence). With V trimmed by 5 bases and J by 0 bases, 4 bases remained unmatched. The CDR3 totals 14 residues. This CDR3 is CASSPQGSSYEQYF. CDR3 coding DNA: TGTGCCAGCAGCCCACAGGGGAGCTCCTACGAGCAGTACTTC.